What follows is one T cell receptor (beta chain) and its context. What it binds is not known. The sample is drawn from a study of siplizumab effects on memory and regulatory T cells. Study conclusions and caveats: On average, roughly 70% of mappable alloreactive CD4+ clones were Treg-derived under siplizumab, against about 25% in controls.

V shed 0 bases and J shed 4 bases, with 16 bases lying between them. The CDR3 length is 16 residues. Germline V gene lookup returns CDR1 SGHRS and CDR2 YFSETQ. Assay: immunoSEQ multiplex PCR; the TCRdb copy retains only in-frame clones and omits some. The repertoire holds 97,000 or so clones, with 80% to 95% as singletons. The rearrangement uses TRBV5-1 and TRBJ2-5, with unresolved D. Sequenced sample: CD4+ T cells sorted from blood. The sequence was collected from a human donor in good health. Here the CDR3 DNA reads TGCGCCAGCAGCTTGGGCCCCCGCAGTCAAAGAGAGACCCAGTACTTC. Protein: CASSLGPRSQRETQYF. Together with reference TRBV5-1 and TRBJ2-5, the CDR3 gives the full variable domain: KAGVTQTPRYLIKTRGQQVTLSCSPISGHRSVSWYQQTPGQGLQFLFEYFSETQRNKGNFPGRFSGRQFSNSRSEMNVSTLELGDSALYLCASSLGPRSQRETQYFGPGTRLLVL.